Included here is one TCR beta chain sequence, with context. Its specificity is unknown. At the DNA level, this CDR3 is encoded by other sequences in the same sample as well. These data originate in a study of cytomegalovirus exposure and HLA in healthy donors. The V segment lost 3 bases and the J segment 0 bases; nucleotides outside the gene matches: 4. CDR1 is MNHEY and CDR2 is SVGAGI in the germline V gene. The CDR3 totals 16 residues. In the PCR, 60 Vbeta and 13 Jbeta primers were used. The repertoire was sequenced with immunoSEQ multiplex PCR; TCRdb's copy has only in-frame clones and lacks some. This table has approximately 81,000 clones, approximately 74% appearing once. Study-wide results and limits: The authors listed 150 to 200 TCR beta chains as cytomegalovirus-associated.

Sample: PBMCs. This chain links TRBV6-5 with TRBJ2-1; 8 nucleotides match TRBD2. This receptor was taken from a woman in her 50s in good health and CMV-seropositive. The CDR3 region has the DNA TGTGCCAGCAGTTATTCCGGGACTAGCTCCTACAATGAGCAGTTCTTC. Translating it yields CASSYSGTSSYNEQFF.